This TCR beta chain emerged from a study of molecular identifiers for immune sequencing clone quantification. Study summary: Four of five splits of RNA from approximately 22,000 or 94,000 naive CD8 cells were sequenced in replicates.

Study-wide results and caveats: Over 98% of effector molecules, yet under 1% of naive-cell molecules, were held by clones above 20 RNA copies.

Using a CD8+CD4-CCR7+CD45RA+ phenotype, naive CD8 T cells were sorted. TCRdb reprocessed the PCR reads with MiXCR, giving one entry per CDR3 protein. This sample has more than 450,000 distinct CDR3 sequences; about a quarter occur once, and the top ten carry under 0.8%. V gave up 1 base and J gave up 1 base, with 13 bases separating them. The CDR3 consists of 16 residues. In germline, CDR1 is SGHAT, CDR2 FQNNGV. This clonotype showed up many times. Its antigen is not identified. The TCR was taken from a human donor in good health. Some libraries in this study had Jurkat cell RNA spiked in. The chain carries TRBV11-2 and TRBJ1-1; a weak D match, TRBD1 (6 bases). Sample: naive CD8+ T cells from blood, with Jurkat cell RNA spiked in. The sample's subset: FACS-sorted CD8+CD4-CCR7+CD45RA+ naive T cells. CDR3 sequence: CASSLVRDRTNTEAFF. CDR3 coding DNA: TGTGCCAGCAGCTTAGTACGCGACAGGACGAACACTGAAGCTTTCTTT.